The 28 T cell receptor beta chains listed next were all sequenced from one sample in a study of cytomegalovirus exposure and HLA in healthy donors. 13 Jbeta primers and 60 Vbeta primers were used for the PCR. The repertoire was sequenced with immunoSEQ multiplex PCR; TCRdb's copy has only in-frame clones and lacks some. The table has about 130,000 clones, around 80% seen once; the top ten hold less than 6.5%. Specimen: PBMCs. The receptors originated from a man aged 25 to 40 in good health and CMV-seronegative.

In DNA form, the CDR3 reads TGTGCCAGCAGTTTACCCAGCGGGACAGGGGTTGAGCAGTACTTC. Translating it yields CASSLPSGTGVEQYF. The genes are TRBV28 and TRBJ2-7, with 10 bases fitting TRBD1. The trim removed 2 bases at V and 7 bases at J, leaving 8 bases unmatched. The germline gives CDR1 MDHEN, CDR2 SYDVKM. The CDR3 is 15 residues long.

The chain couples TRBV10-3 to TRBJ1-5; D possibly corresponds to TRBD1 (6 bases). The CDR3 runs 14 residues. Germline V gives CDR1 ENHRY, CDR2 SYGVKD. The V gene lost 3 bases and the J gene lost 2 bases, with 8 bases spanning the gap. CDR3 coding DNA: TGTGCCATCAGTGACAGGGGTGGCAATCAGCCCCAGCATTTT. Residues: CAISDRGGNQPQHF.

The rearrangement links TRBV4-3 to TRBJ1-4; D is perhaps TRBD1 (5 bases). CDR1 is LGHNA and CDR2 is YSLEER in the germline V gene. Trimming cost V 1 base and J 5 bases, with 17 bases left between them. The CDR3 runs 17 residues. As DNA, the CDR3 is TGCGCCAGCAGCCAAGTACCTTATGGGGCCGCAAATGAAAAACTGTTTTTT. It is translated as CASSQVPYGAANEKLFF.

The chain carries TRBV7-2 and TRBJ2-7, with 11 nucleotides matching TRBD2. This CDR3 is 15 amino acids long. Germline-derived CDR1 and CDR2 are SGHTA and FQGNSA. The trim removed 5 bases at V and 2 bases at J, leaving 5 bases unmatched. The CDR3 nucleotides read TGTGCCAGCAGCCCCCGGACTAGCGGGCCCTACGAGCAGTACTTC. Translation gives CASSPRTSGPYEQYF.

The chain employs TRBV15 and TRBJ2-1; D unclear. This CDR3 is built from 13 residues. The germline CDR1 and CDR2 sequences are LNHNV and YYDKDF (reference sequence). Trimming removed 6 bases at V and 8 bases at J, with 14 bases between. CDR3 protein: CATSQSSDYEQFF. The DNA for the CDR3 is TGTGCCACCAGTCAGTCCTCTGACTATGAGCAGTTCTTC.

V and J are TRBV28 and TRBJ1-5; TRBD1 is a possible D gene (6 bases). Germline V gives CDR1 MDHEN, CDR2 SYDVKM. Between the trimmed V and J ends, which lost 6 bases and 4 bases, there was a span of 13 bases. This CDR3 spans 14 amino acids. The CDR3 sequence: CASRTGFWNQPQHF. DNA for the CDR3: TGTGCCAGCAGAACAGGGTTTTGGAATCAGCCCCAGCATTTT.

The genes are TRBV4-3 and TRBJ2-1; 11 positions agree with TRBD2. V lost 0 bases, J lost 3 bases, and 19 bases stayed unmatched. Germline CDR1 is LGHNA and CDR2 is YSLEER. The CDR3 is 22 residues long. In DNA, the CDR3 is TGCGCCAGCAGCCAAGATTCAGGTCTGGGGCTAGCGGGGGGCGGAGGCTACAATGAGCAGTTCTTC. This gives the protein CASSQDSGLGLAGGGGYNEQFF.

This clone was seen just once. The CDR3 DNA follows: TGTGCCAGCAGCTCGGGGGGGCCATACACAGATACGCAGTATTTT. Protein sequence: CASSSGGPYTDTQYF. This rearrangement joins TRBV27 to TRBJ2-3; 8 bases are shared with TRBD2. Per the germline V gene, CDR1 is MNHEY and CDR2 is SMNVEV (reference sequence). CDR3 length: 15 residues. V dropped 6 bases and J dropped 2; count of bases not matched to a gene: 7.

The V gene is TRBV10-3, the J gene TRBJ1-1; TRBD1 matches 8 bases. Germline V CDR1 and CDR2: ENHRY, SYGVKD. The CDR3 has 14 amino acids. After removal of 6 bases from V and 2 bases from J, the junction contained 5 bases not matched to a gene. CDR3 in DNA: TGTGCCATCAGGAAAACAGGGGGTAACACTGAAGCTTTCTTT. Protein sequence: CAIRKTGGNTEAFF.

The rearrangement links TRBV5-1 to TRBJ2-1; 10 nucleotides match TRBD1. Germline loops: CDR1 SGHRS, CDR2 YFSETQ. With 5 bases clipped from V and 7 bases from J, the junction kept 9 bases outside the gene matches. The CDR3 runs 15 residues. CDR3 DNA sequence: TGCGCCAGCAGTTGGACAGGGGGGGACGGAAATGAGCAGTTCTTC. This encodes CASSWTGGDGNEQFF.

This clone has just one count. The CDR3 is CASSTQGIRDTQYF. The CDR3 bases are TGTGCCAGCAGCACGCAGGGTATCAGAGATACGCAGTATTTT. V and J are TRBV13 and TRBJ2-3; a possible D gene is TRBD1 (5 bases). The V gene's germline CDR1 is PRHDT and CDR2 FYEKMQ (reference sequence). Trimming left V 5 bases short and J 5 bases short, with 14 bases between. The CDR3 spans 14 residues.

The chain has TRBV7-2 and TRBJ2-1; 7 nucleotides line up with TRBD1. Trimming removed 1 base from V and 7 bases from J; junction bases left unmatched: 4. This CDR3 contains 14 residues. Germline CDR1 SGHTA, CDR2 FQGNSA. CDR3 in DNA: TGTGCCAGCAGCTTAGAACCAGGGGGAAATGAGCAGTTCTTC. Translation gives CASSLEPGGNEQFF.

J is TRBJ1-5 and V is TRBV28, with a tentative D call TRBD1 (5 bases). CDR1 is MDHEN, CDR2 SYDVKM, per germline. The CDR3 totals 15 residues. V lost 6 bases, J lost 0 bases, and 12 bases lay in between. Here the CDR3 reads CASRRDSNSNQPQHF. CDR3 coding DNA: TGTGCCAGCAGACGGGACTCCAATAGCAATCAGCCCCAGCATTTT.

This chain joins TRBV19 and TRBJ2-5; possible D gene TRBD1, 6 bases. The CDR3 extends over 14 amino acids. The V end lost 3 bases, the J end lost 9 bases, and 17 bases lay between the germline ends. Germline CDR1 reads LNHDA; CDR2 reads SQIVND (reference sequence). The CDR3 sequence: CASSIPQGPGAQYF. Here the CDR3 DNA reads TGTGCCAGTAGTATCCCCCAGGGGCCCGGGGCCCAGTACTTC. The full variable domain, completed using reference TRBV19 and TRBJ2-5, is DGGITQSPKYLFRKEGQNVTLSCEQNLNHDAMYWYRQDPGQGLRLIYYSQIVNDFQKGDIAEGYSVSREKKESFPLTVTSAQKNPTAFYLCASSIPQGPGAQYFGPGTRLLVL.

V is TRBV6-5 and J is TRBJ1-2; 7 bases line up with TRBD1. The V gene end was trimmed by 7 bases and the J gene end by 2 bases; junction bases not matched to a gene: 7. CDR1 is MNHEY, CDR2 SVGAGI, per germline. This CDR3 is built from 14 residues. The CDR3 DNA reads as TGTGCCAGCAAACGGCTACAGGGGAACTATGGCTACACCTTC. It yields the protein CASKRLQGNYGYTF.

The J gene is TRBJ2-5, the V gene TRBV4-2, with a weak D call TRBD1 (7 bases). Between the trimmed V and J ends, which lost 1 base and 0 bases, there was a span of 15 bases. This CDR3 has 17 amino acids. Germline V CDR1 and CDR2: LGHNA, YNFKEQ. The CDR3 here is CASSQGRAGQYQETQYF. As DNA, the CDR3 is TGTGCCAGCAGCCAAGGGAGGGCGGGACAGTACCAAGAGACCCAGTACTTC.

The CDR3 coding sequence is TGTGCCAGCAGTTACTCGACAGGGGTTCCCGATACGCAGTATTTT. This encodes CASSYSTGVPDTQYF. This rearrangement joins TRBV6-5 to TRBJ2-3; 8 bases map to TRBD1. The CDR3 is made up of 15 amino acids. The germline V gene encodes CDR1 MNHEY and CDR2 SVGAGI. V lost 0 bases and J lost 6; bases outside the gene matches: 5.

This clone was seen only a few times. The chain employs TRBV11-1 and TRBJ2-1; 12 bases map to TRBD2. The CDR3 length is 15 residues. From germline, CDR1 is SGHAT and CDR2 FQDESV (reference sequence). The V segment lost 5 bases and the J segment 6 bases; nucleotides outside the gene matches: 5. The CDR3 nucleotides are TGTGCCAGCAGCCCCCCGGGACTAGCGGGCAATGAGCAGTTCTTC. This translates into CASSPPGLAGNEQFF.

The J gene is TRBJ2-1, the V gene TRBV7-2; possibly TRBD1 for D (7 bases). CDR1 and CDR2 from the germline V gene are SGHTA and FQGNSA. This CDR3 spans 15 amino acids. V lost 5 bases and J lost 8, with 19 bases in between. CDR3 nucleotide sequence: TGTGCCAGCAGCAAAGACAGGGCGGGGCACGATGAGCAGTTCTTC. Its protein is CASSKDRAGHDEQFF.

V and J are TRBV18 and TRBJ2-7; possible D gene TRBD2, 7 bases. Germline assignment: CDR1 KGHSH and CDR2 LQKENI. This CDR3 comprises 17 residues. With 3 bases removed from V and 2 bases from J, the gap between germline ends came to 20 bases. The CDR3 sequence is CASSPPLGRGGTYEQYF. As DNA, the CDR3 is TGTGCCAGCTCACCCCCACTGGGTAGGGGGGGTACCTACGAGCAGTACTTC.

J is TRBJ2-1 and V is TRBV6-5; 9 positions agree with TRBD2. CDR1 is MNHEY and CDR2 is SVGAGI in the germline V gene. This CDR3 has 15 residues. The ends lost 5 bases at V and 7 bases at J; junction bases unmatched: 9. CDR3 DNA sequence: TGTGCCAGCAGTCGCGGGGGGGCCATGGGGAATGAGCAGTTCTTC. As protein: CASSRGGAMGNEQFF.

The chain is built from TRBV29-1 and TRBJ2-2; 11 bases line up with TRBD2. Trimming removed 4 bases from V and 4 bases from J; junction bases left unmatched: 2. Germline CDR1 reads SQVTM; CDR2 reads ANQGSEA. This CDR3 has 14 amino acids. This CDR3 reads CSVGLAGRTGELFF. CDR3 bases: TGCAGCGTTGGACTAGCGGGGCGCACCGGGGAGCTGTTTTTT.

The rearrangement links TRBV5-4 to TRBJ1-2; weak D call: TRBD1 (5 bases). The length of the CDR3 is 16 residues. Per germline, CDR1 SGHNT and CDR2 YYREEE (reference sequence). V was trimmed by 5 bases and J by 6 bases, leaving 23 bases between them. The CDR3 sequence: CASRRTEWGGLDGYTF. For the CDR3, the DNA is TGTGCCAGCAGGCGAACAGAGTGGGGGGGACTGGATGGCTACACCTTC.

The chain's CDR3 is CASSPRQGEQYF. The CDR3 region has the DNA TGTGCCAGCAGTCCCAGACAGGGTGAGCAGTACTTC. The chain recombines TRBV28 with TRBJ2-7, with TRBD1 identical over 7 bases. The CDR3 totals 12 residues. V shed 5 bases and J 7 bases; nucleotides not matched to a gene: 5. Germline V gives CDR1 MDHEN, CDR2 SYDVKM. Filled out from reference TRBV28 and TRBJ2-7, the complete variable domain reads DVKVTQSSRYLVKRTGEKVFLECVQDMDHENMFWYRQDPGLGLRLIYFSYDVKMKEKGDIPEGYSVSREKKERFSLILESASTNQTSMYLCASSPRQGEQYFGPGTRLTVT.

Comment on this clone: This same CDR3 is encoded by further DNA sequences in the sample. V is TRBV5-8 and J is TRBJ1-6; 7 bases align to TRBD1. Germline-derived CDR1 and CDR2 are SGHTS and YDEGEE. This CDR3 is 16 amino acids long. V lost 0 bases to trimming and J lost 13 bases; unmatched junction nucleotides: 13. The CDR3 spells CASSLGQGSVISPLHF. The CDR3 DNA follows: TGTGCCAGCAGCTTGGGACAGGGTAGCGTAATTTCCCCCCTCCACTTT.

The chain employs TRBV6-1 and TRBJ2-2; a weak D match, TRBD1 (5 bases). The CDR3 contains 17 residues. Between the trimmed V and J ends, which lost 3 bases and 5 bases, there was a span of 19 bases. Germline V gene lookup returns CDR1 MNHNS and CDR2 SASEGT. DNA of the CDR3: TGTGCCAGCAGTGACCCAGGGTCCCCCGAAAGTACCGGGGAGCTGTTTTTT. Its protein is CASSDPGSPESTGELFF.

The chain recombines TRBV5-1 with TRBJ1-2; 9 bases are shared with TRBD1. The CDR3 spans 15 residues. Germline V CDR1 and CDR2: SGHRS, YFSETQ. The V gene end was trimmed by 5 bases and the J gene end by 7 bases; junction bases not matched to a gene: 12. Here the CDR3 reads CASSGSGQGLGGYTF. DNA of the CDR3: TGCGCCAGCAGTGGATCGGGACAGGGATTGGGTGGCTACACCTTC.

This chain links TRBV6-5 with TRBJ1-4; 9 nucleotides agree with TRBD1. The CDR3 covers 15 residues. Germline V gene data show CDR1 as MNHEY and CDR2 as SVGAGI. V was pared by 10 bases and J by 5 bases, with 11 bases of the junction left unmatched. In DNA, the CDR3 is TGTGCCACCTCGACCGCGGGGACAGGGAATGAAAAACTGTTTTTT. Translated, it gives CATSTAGTGNEKLFF.